This TCR beta chain was found in a study of T-cell reconstitution after alpha-beta-depleted transplantation in children. This clonotype has more than one count but fewer than ten. Its antigen is not identified. Whole-study findings and limits: By about two months after transplant, alpha-beta T cells reportedly arose from several hundred graft clones that had expanded.

The V gene end was trimmed by 3 bases and the J gene end by 2 bases; junction bases not matched to a gene: 4. The V gene's germline CDR1 is KGHSH and CDR2 LQKENI. This CDR3 comprises 16 residues. TCRbeta library preparation incorporated unique molecular identifiers. A single record per CDR3 protein comes from TCRdb applying MiXCR to the PCR reads. The sample includes just over 950,000 distinct CDR3 sequences, about 29% of them seen just once. The chain carries TRBV18 and TRBJ2-7, with 13 nucleotides matching TRBD2. This receptor was identified in a boy in the first two years of life who had a stem cell transplant for SCID, so the T cells may come from the graft donor. The sample consisted of PBMCs, mostly from graft donor cells, taken 360 days after TCRalphabeta/CD19-depleted stem cell transplant. CDR3 coding DNA: TGTGCCAGCTCACCCTTAGGGACTAGCGGGACCTACGAGCAGTACTTC. Amino acids: CASSPLGTSGTYEQYF.